This is a list of T cell receptor beta chains from one sample in a study of cytomegalovirus exposure and HLA in healthy donors. The protocol was immunoSEQ multiplex PCR, while the TCRdb copy is restricted to in-frame clones and leaves out a portion. Here the sample spans approximately 150,000 clones, 68% being singletons. Source material: PBMCs. These receptors were collected from a woman in her thirties or forties in good health and CMV-seropositive. CDR3s include the opening cysteine and the closing phenylalanine or tryptophan. Fields, in order: V gene, D gene, clone size, J gene, CDR3 protein, CDR3 DNA. The D gene is left open where the match is weak. Size tells how often a clone was seen (once, few, many) or the class of an expanded clone, and some rows leave it out.

V: TRBV25-1; D: TRBD2; size: once; J: TRBJ2-2; CDR3: CASTLSGGGATGELFF; DNA: TGTGCCAGCACCCTTTCCGGGGGAGGGGCCACCGGGGAGCTGTTTTTT
V: TRBV5-1; D: -; size: -; J: TRBJ1-2; CDR3: CASSLEQELGGYTF; DNA: TGCGCCAGCAGCTTGGAACAGGAACTCGGTGGCTACACCTTC
V: TRBV27; D: -; size: few; J: TRBJ2-7; CDR3: CASSFQNVAGFEQYF; DNA: TGTGCCAGCAGTTTCCAGAACGTCGCGGGTTTCGAGCAGTACTTC
V: TRBV2; D: TRBD1; size: -; J: TRBJ1-1; CDR3: CASSGTGGNTEAFF; DNA: TGTGCCAGCAGTGGGACAGGGGGAAACACTGAAGCTTTCTTT
V: TRBV4-3; D: -; size: few; J: TRBJ2-2; CDR3: CASSQQPGANTGELFF; DNA: TGCGCCAGCAGCCAACAACCCGGGGCGAACACCGGGGAGCTGTTTTTT
V: TRBV7-9; D: TRBD1; size: -; J: TRBJ1-4; CDR3: CASSSLTGIHEKLFF; DNA: TGTGCCAGCAGCTCCTTGACAGGGATTCATGAAAAACTGTTTTTT
V: TRBV19; D: -; size: few; J: TRBJ1-1; CDR3: CASRHRPDTEAFF; DNA: TGTGCCAGTCGACATCGACCTGACACTGAAGCTTTCTTT
V: TRBV6-5; D: -; size: once; J: TRBJ2-7; CDR3: CASSSIYEQYF; DNA: TGTGCCAGCAGCTCTATCTACGAGCAGTACTTC
V: TRBV29-1; D: TRBD1; size: -; J: TRBJ2-2; CDR3: CSVDNRGDTGELFF; DNA: TGCAGCGTTGATAACAGGGGAGACACCGGGGAGCTGTTTTTT
V: TRBV25-1; D: TRBD1; size: -; J: TRBJ2-2; CDR3: CASSELRETGYPGELFF; DNA: TGTGCCAGCAGTGAATTGAGGGAGACAGGGTATCCCGGGGAGCTGTTTTTT
V: TRBV7-6; D: TRBD1; size: -; J: TRBJ1-4; CDR3: CASSFAGQGLTNEKLFF; DNA: TGTGCCAGCAGCTTCGCGGGACAGGGGCTAACTAATGAAAAACTGTTTTTT
V: TRBV19; D: -; size: -; J: TRBJ2-7; CDR3: CASSNYRSSYEQYF; DNA: TGTGCCAGTAGTAACTACAGGAGCTCCTACGAGCAGTACTTC
V: TRBV15; D: -; size: -; J: TRBJ2-7; CDR3: CATSRGDTSIGYEQYF; DNA: TGTGCCACCAGCAGAGGGGATACTAGTATTGGATACGAGCAGTACTTC
V: TRBV4-1; D: TRBD1; size: few; J: TRBJ1-4; CDR3: CASSQHQGASNEKLFF; DNA: TGCGCCAGCAGCCAACATCAGGGGGCGTCTAATGAAAAACTGTTTTTT
V: TRBV4-2; D: TRBD2; size: -; J: TRBJ2-3; CDR3: CASSKRTSGGTDTQYF; DNA: TGTGCCAGCAGCAAAAGGACTAGCGGGGGTACAGATACGCAGTATTTT
V: TRBV28; D: TRBD2; size: -; J: TRBJ2-7; CDR3: CASSTGGQAYEQYF; DNA: TGTGCCAGCAGTACGGGGGGGCAGGCCTACGAGCAGTACTTC
V: TRBV5-1; D: TRBD1; size: -; J: TRBJ1-2; CDR3: CASSLVLGQSYGYTF; DNA: TGCGCCAGCAGCTTGGTTCTGGGACAGAGCTATGGCTACACCTTC
V: TRBV7-9; D: -; size: -; J: TRBJ2-7; CDR3: CASSFGDTRKNEQYF; DNA: TGTGCCAGCAGCTTCGGGGACACGAGGAAGAACGAGCAGTACTTC
V: TRBV13; D: -; size: -; J: TRBJ2-1; CDR3: CASSLSRGSNEQFF; DNA: TGTGCCAGCAGCTTATCCAGGGGATCCAATGAGCAGTTCTTC
V: TRBV7-9; D: -; size: -; J: TRBJ1-1; CDR3: CSSSLVAGLGTEAFF; DNA: TGTTCCAGCAGCTTAGTCGCGGGTCTTGGCACTGAAGCTTTCTTT